Listed here are 26 T cell receptor beta chains from one sample, sequenced in a study of blood T cells in healthy people across ages. Through a sample-barcoded 5' primer and a J-beta primer mix, a second PCR was run for roughly 7 to 12 cycles. TCRdb reprocessed the 5' RACE reads with MiXCR, giving one entry per CDR3 protein. The table includes hundreds of thousands of distinct CDR3 sequences, around a fifth detected once. Sequenced input: blood. The receptors originated from a man aged 65 to 85 in good health.

The CDR3, as DNA: TGTGCCAGCAGCTTAATGCCTAGCGGTGCCTACGAGCAGTACTTC. Protein sequence: CASSLMPSGAYEQYF. The genes are TRBV7-9 and TRBJ2-7; 7 bases are a match to TRBD2. Germline assignment: CDR1 SEHNR and CDR2 FQNEAQ (reference sequence). The ends lost 2 bases at V and 2 bases at J; junction bases unmatched: 6. The CDR3 totals 15 residues.

There are a few counts of this clonotype. The J gene is TRBJ2-1, the V gene TRBV7-2; TRBD1 agrees at 12 bases. CDR1 SGHTA and CDR2 FQGNSA come from the germline V gene. CDR3 length equals 18 residues. The trim removed 5 bases at V and 1 base at J, leaving 9 bases unmatched. In nucleotides, the CDR3 is TGTGCCAGCAGCATCCGGGACAGGGGGCGCGTGTCCTACAATGAGCAGTTCTTC. The encoded protein is CASSIRDRGRVSYNEQFF.

The CDR3 here is CAIGVGITGELFF. In DNA, the CDR3 is TGTGCCATCGGGGTGGGAATTACCGGGGAGCTGTTTTTT. The chain is built from TRBV10-3 and TRBJ2-2; D not certain. CDR3 length: 13 residues. The germline V gene has CDR1 ENHRY and CDR2 SYGVKD. The ends were cut back, 8 bases at V and 5 bases at J, with 12 bases in the middle.

This clonotype was found many times. V is TRBV7-2 and J is TRBJ2-1; possible D gene TRBD1, 5 bases. Between the trimmed V and J ends, which lost 8 bases and 4 bases, there was a span of 9 bases. The germline gives CDR1 SGHTA, CDR2 FQGNSA. The length of the CDR3 is 12 residues. The CDR3 sequence is CASSPGYNEQFF. The CDR3 region has the DNA TGTGCCAGCTCACCAGGGTACAATGAGCAGTTCTTC.

The rearrangement links TRBV12-3 or TRBV12-4 to TRBJ1-1; 12 bases line up with TRBD1. CDR3 size: 16 residues. The V gene end was trimmed by 4 bases and the J gene end by 10 bases; junction bases not matched to a gene: 13. The CDR3 loop reads CASSSLLRDRGLVAFF. CDR3 coding DNA: TGTGCCAGCAGTTCCCTCCTTCGGGACAGGGGGCTGGTAGCTTTCTTT.

V usage is TRBV12-3 or TRBV12-4 and J usage is TRBJ2-5, with 7 positions matching TRBD2. The ends lost 2 bases at V and 11 bases at J; junction bases unmatched: 17. The CDR3 loop spans 16 amino acids. The CDR3 reads CASSLRPSGASYGQYF. Here the CDR3 DNA reads TGTGCCAGCAGTTTACGGCCCAGCGGGGCCTCCTACGGGCAGTACTTC.

This clonotype has more than one count but fewer than ten. V and J are TRBV28 and TRBJ2-1; TRBD2 aligns across 11 bases. With 5 bases clipped from V and 4 bases from J, the junction kept 10 bases outside the gene matches. Germline V gene sequence: CDR1 MDHEN, CDR2 SYDVKM. This CDR3 is built from 17 residues. DNA for the CDR3: TGTGCCAGCAGTATGCCCAAAAGGACTAGCGGGTACAATGAGCAGTTCTTC. This sequence encodes CASSMPKRTSGYNEQFF.

This clonotype was recorded a few times. The genes are TRBV10-3 and TRBJ2-3, with D maybe TRBD2 (5 bases). This CDR3 contains 14 residues. Trimming took 3 bases from V and 5 from J, leaving 12 bases between them. CDR1 and CDR2 (germline): ENHRY, SYGVKD. The DNA for the CDR3 is TGTGCCATCAGTGATCTTGGCGCGGGAGATACGCAGTATTTT. Protein product: CAISDLGAGDTQYF.

CDR3 sequence (DNA): TGTGCCAGCAGCTCAGGCGCTACTCTAGCGGGCAGCACCGGGGAGCTGTTTTTT. It is translated as CASSSGATLAGSTGELFF. This chain connects TRBV11-1 to TRBJ2-2, with 8 bases that match TRBD2. V shed 4 bases and J 4 bases; nucleotides not matched to a gene: 14. In germline, CDR1 is SGHAT, CDR2 FQDESV (reference sequence). This CDR3 is 18 amino acids long.

The genes are TRBV20-1 and TRBJ2-5, with a possible D match to TRBD2 (6 bases). The CDR3 spans 11 residues. With 3 bases removed from V and 9 bases from J, the gap between germline ends came to 11 bases. Germline CDR1 and CDR2: DFQATT and SNEGSKA (reference sequence). The CDR3 protein is CSASNWEAQYF. The CDR3 DNA sequence: TGCAGTGCTAGTAATTGGGAGGCCCAGTACTTC.

This clonotype was detected only a few times. The chain has TRBV20-1 and TRBJ2-5; TRBD2 matches at 11 bases. V gave up 5 bases and J gave up 5 bases; unmatched junction bases: 13. This CDR3 has 16 residues. CDR1 DFQATT and CDR2 SNEGSKA come from the germline V gene (reference sequence). The CDR3 bases are TGCAGTGCTGGAACGGGGACTAGCGGTAAACGGGAGACCCAGTACTTC. Translating gives CSAGTGTSGKRETQYF.

Notes on this clonotype: A read error may explain this, as a much larger clone is one base away. The chain links TRBV2 to TRBJ1-1; 7 nucleotides line up with TRBD1. Per the germline V gene, CDR1 is SNHLY and CDR2 is FYNNEI. Germline trimming cut 7 bases from V and 4 bases from J; bases unmatched to any gene: 6. The CDR3 loop spans 13 amino acids. The chain's CDR3 is CASNDRAATEAFF. In DNA, the CDR3 is TGTGCCAGCAACGACAGGGCGGCCACTGAAGCTTTCTTT.

V is TRBV4-1 and J is TRBJ2-7, with TRBD1 as a possible D gene (7 bases). Germline V CDR1 and CDR2: MGHRA, YSYEKL. The V and J ends lost 3 bases and 0 bases respectively, with 15 bases between them. The CDR3 has 16 residues. CDR3 amino acids: CASSHSSGDSSYEQYF. CDR3 DNA sequence: TGCGCCAGCAGCCACTCATCGGGGGACAGCTCCTACGAGCAGTACTTC.

The J gene is TRBJ1-3, the V gene TRBV5-1; 9 bases are a match to TRBD1. The CDR3 is made up of 15 amino acids. Losses at the gene ends were 4 bases for V and 4 bases for J; bases not matched to a gene: 6. The V gene's germline CDR1 is SGHRS and CDR2 YFSETQ. CDR3 nucleotides: TGCGCCAGCAGCACTGGACAGGGGAAAGGAAACACCATATATTTT. Translating gives CASSTGQGKGNTIYF.

This clonotype has a handful of counts. V and J are TRBV7-2 and TRBJ2-3; TRBD2 matches 10 bases. Germline loops: CDR1 SGHTA, CDR2 FQGNSA. V lost 1 base and J lost 0; bases outside the gene matches: 4. The CDR3 covers 17 residues. The CDR3 reads CASSLELAGLSTDTQYF. CDR3 sequence (DNA): TGTGCCAGCAGCTTAGAACTAGCGGGACTTAGCACAGATACGCAGTATTTT.

The chain carries TRBV29-1 and TRBJ2-3; 8 bases are a match to TRBD2. CDR1 is SQVTM, CDR2 ANQGSEA, per germline. The CDR3 spans 12 residues. V trimming: 7 bases; J trimming: 6 bases; junction bases outside the gene matches: 6. The CDR3 nucleotides read TGCAGCGGGACCGGGAGGGAGGATACGCAGTATTTT. The encoded protein is CSGTGREDTQYF.

The sample holds a few counts of this clonotype. The chain is built from TRBV3-1 and TRBJ2-1; D remains ambiguous. The CDR3 extends over 13 amino acids. Germline values: CDR1 LGHDT, CDR2 YNNKEL (reference sequence). V gave up 4 bases and J gave up 10 bases, with 14 bases separating them. The CDR3 region is CASSPTPLGEQFF. The CDR3 bases are TGTGCCAGCAGCCCCACCCCGCTTGGAGAGCAGTTCTTC.

This clonotype was recorded a few times. The chain uses TRBV3-1 and TRBJ2-1; 14 bases align to TRBD2. V lost 0 bases and J lost 6; bases outside the gene matches: 4. This CDR3 has 17 residues. Germline CDR1 reads LGHDT; CDR2 reads YNNKEL (reference sequence). The CDR3, as DNA: TGTGCCAGCAGCCAAGATGGGACTAGCGGGAGTTTCAATGAGCAGTTCTTC. Amino acid sequence: CASSQDGTSGSFNEQFF.

This sequence joins TRBV7-9 and TRBJ2-7, with 7 bases aligning to TRBD2. The germline gives CDR1 SEHNR, CDR2 FQNEAQ (reference sequence). V gave up 2 bases and J gave up 2 bases; unmatched junction bases: 9. This CDR3 contains 16 residues. The DNA for the CDR3 is TGTGCCAGCAGCTTACCACCGGGACTAAGAACCTACGAGCAGTACTTC. It encodes CASSLPPGLRTYEQYF.

The rearrangement uses TRBV28 and TRBJ1-5; TRBD1 is a possible D gene (6 bases). There are 16 residues in the CDR3. Trimming stripped 3 bases from V and 7 bases from J, with 19 bases between. Germline CDR1 and CDR2: MDHEN and SYDVKM. The CDR3 here is CASSFRRAGAGQPQHF. The CDR3 nucleotides are TGTGCCAGCAGTTTCCGACGTGCGGGGGCTGGACAGCCCCAGCATTTT.

The rearrangement joins TRBV24-1 to TRBJ1-6; TRBD1 might be the D (5 bases). The CDR3 has 17 residues. Per the germline V gene, CDR1 is KGHDR and CDR2 is SFDVKD. Between the trimmed V and J ends, which lost 4 bases and 7 bases, there was a span of 19 bases. CDR3 amino acids: CATSDPVGELKNSPLHF. The CDR3 DNA follows: TGTGCCACCAGTGACCCCGTAGGGGAACTGAAGAATTCACCCCTCCACTTT.

This clonotype was recorded a few times. The V call is TRBV4-1, the J call TRBJ2-5; possible D gene TRBD2, 5 bases. The DNA matches TRBJ2-7 better at its end, which makes the J call doubtful. This CDR3 spans 14 amino acids. CDR1 and CDR2 (germline): MGHRA, YSYEKL. DNA of the CDR3: TGCGCCAGCAGCCGTGGAGGAAATGACTACGAGCAGTACTTC. This sequence encodes CASSRGGNDYEQYF.

The genes are TRBV9 and TRBJ2-2; 8 nucleotides agree with TRBD1. The CDR3 extends over 17 amino acids. Germline V gives CDR1 SGDLS, CDR2 YYNGEE. Trimming took 4 bases from V and 0 from J; bases not matched to a gene: 8. CDR3 sequence reads: CASSSRTGRTNTGELFF. CDR3 in DNA: TGTGCCAGCAGCTCTAGGACAGGGCGAACGAACACCGGGGAGCTGTTTTTT.

This clonotype was recorded a few times. The gene calls are TRBV12-3 or TRBV12-4 and TRBJ1-5, with D possibly matching TRBD1 (6 bases). The V gene lost 4 bases and the J gene lost 7 bases, with 11 bases spanning the gap. The CDR3 loop spans 13 amino acids. The CDR3 region is CASSSGDPQPQHF. The CDR3 DNA reads as TGTGCCAGCAGTTCAGGGGACCCACAGCCCCAGCATTTT.

The table lists this clonotype with many counts. In this CDR3 the conserved last residue, phenylalanine or tryptophan, is missing, so a read error is likely. The DNA is left out, because the CDR3 cannot be placed on it with certainty; the CDR3 is given as TCRdb lists it. The chain is built from TRBV3-1 and TRBJ2-4. The germline V gene encodes CDR1 LGHDT and CDR2 YNNKEL (reference sequence). Including both end residues, the CDR3 is 10 amino acids long. The CDR3 region is CASSQEGFGI.

This rearrangement joins TRBV4-1 to TRBJ2-7; D perhaps matches TRBD2 (5 bases). Germline V lookup: CDR1 MGHRA, CDR2 YSYEKL. The CDR3 totals 13 residues. V lost 8 bases and J lost 4, with 15 bases in between. CDR3 sequence (DNA): TGCGCCAGCGGCCTGGAGGCAGTTTACGAGCAGTACTTC. Translated: CASGLEAVYEQYF.